Below are 22 T cell receptor beta chains sequenced from a single sample in a study of identical twins. TCRdb processed the 5' RACE reads anew with MiXCR; each CDR3 protein has one entry. This table has 350,000 to 600,000 distinct CDR3 sequences, 12% to 15% appearing once. This sample was also put to use in a study of yellow fever vaccine responses in identical twins.

The sample consisted of CD4+ T cells sorted from blood. All receptors derive from a young woman in good health.

This clonotype has at least ten counts. The J gene is TRBJ2-1, the V gene TRBV4-3; 8 positions match TRBD2. Germline loops: CDR1 LGHNA, CDR2 YSLEER. V lost 0 bases, J lost 5 bases, and 3 bases stayed unmatched. This CDR3 contains 15 residues. CDR3 bases: TGCGCCAGCAGCCAAGATCCGGGAGGGGACAATGAGCAGTTCTTC. Its translation is CASSQDPGGDNEQFF.

This CDR3 reads CASSQGTGDTEAFF. In DNA form, the CDR3 reads TGTGCCAGCAGCCAAGGGACAGGGGACACTGAAGCTTTCTTT. This sequence joins TRBV3-1 and TRBJ1-1; 9 nucleotides match TRBD1. J was trimmed by 3 bases and V by 1 base; bases with no gene match: 0. The CDR3 loop spans 14 amino acids. CDR1 is LGHDT and CDR2 is YNNKEL in the germline V gene (reference sequence).

The chain joins TRBV10-1 to TRBJ2-3, with D maybe TRBD2 (5 bases). The CDR3 runs 14 residues. V lost 3 bases and J 6 bases, leaving 13 bases between the germline ends. Germline CDR1 and CDR2: WNHNN and SYGVQD (reference sequence). The CDR3 region is CASSESGIRDTQYF. The CDR3 DNA follows: TGCGCCAGCAGTGAATCGGGGATCCGGGATACGCAGTATTTT.

This chain uses TRBV20-1 with TRBJ2-5, with 8 bases identical to TRBD1. This CDR3 is built from 14 residues. Germline CDR1 DFQATT, CDR2 SNEGSKA (reference sequence). V lost 5 bases to trimming and J lost 5 bases; unmatched junction nucleotides: 10. CDR3 sequence: CSALDRASRETQYF. The CDR3 DNA sequence: TGCAGTGCTTTGGACAGGGCGTCACGGGAGACCCAGTACTTC.

This clonotype was observed a few times. The V and J genes are TRBV12-3 or TRBV12-4 and TRBJ1-1; maybe TRBD1 (6 bases). V lost 6 bases to trimming and J lost 7 bases, with 15 bases between them. The CDR3 is 13 residues long. This chain's CDR3 is CASSLKQGSEAFF. In DNA form, the CDR3 reads TGTGCCAGCAGCCTGAAACAGGGAAGTGAAGCTTTCTTT.

This clonotype has just a few counts. The chain uses TRBV3-1 and TRBJ1-3; D gene ambiguous. This CDR3 contains 12 residues. Trimming cost V 0 bases and J 10 bases, with 7 bases left between them. Germline CDR1 reads LGHDT; CDR2 reads YNNKEL (reference sequence). CDR3 loop: CASSQEESTIYF. The DNA for the CDR3 is TGTGCCAGCAGCCAAGAAGAGTCGACCATATATTTT.

This clonotype was recorded many times. V gene TRBV6-2 or TRBV6-3 combines with J gene TRBJ2-7; D ambiguous. V lost 6 bases and J lost 3, with 18 bases in between. The CDR3 has 15 residues. In germline, CDR1 is MNHEY, CDR2 SVGEGT. In DNA, the CDR3 is TGTGCCAGCAGCTCGGGTCAGTGGGCCCTCTACGAGCAGTACTTC. It is translated as CASSSGQWALYEQYF.

The chain carries TRBV20-1 and TRBJ2-1, with unresolved D. The CDR3 is 16 amino acids. From germline, CDR1 is DFQATT and CDR2 SNEGSKA (reference sequence). The ends were cut back, 7 bases at V and 8 bases at J, with 27 bases in the middle. CDR3 residues: CSVSMRSSRARHEQFF. The CDR3, as DNA: TGCAGTGTCAGCATGAGATCAAGTAGGGCCCGACATGAGCAGTTCTTC.

The rearrangement uses TRBV6-5 and TRBJ2-7; tentative D call: TRBD2 (5 bases). The V and J ends lost 2 bases and 4 bases respectively, with 18 bases between them. In germline, CDR1 is MNHEY, CDR2 SVGAGI. The CDR3 is 16 amino acids. The CDR3, as DNA: TGTGCCAGCAGTTACATCCAGTTGGACGGACTTTACGAGCAGTACTTC. Translated: CASSYIQLDGLYEQYF.

This clonotype has just a few counts. This chain connects TRBV7-2 to TRBJ1-4, with 7 bases identical to TRBD1. With 5 bases clipped from V and 8 bases from J, the junction kept 8 bases outside the gene matches. The CDR3 sequence is 14 residues long. Germline assignment: CDR1 SGHTA and CDR2 FQGNSA. Here the CDR3 reads CASSIRQGVEKLFF. Here the CDR3 DNA reads TGTGCCAGCAGCATCCGACAGGGCGTCGAAAAACTGTTTTTT.

This chain uses TRBV3-1 with TRBJ2-1; 9 positions match TRBD1. V was pared by 5 bases and J by 3 bases, with 11 bases of the junction left unmatched. CDR3 size: 17 residues. Looked up from germline, CDR1 is LGHDT and CDR2 is YNNKEL (reference sequence). CDR3: CASSSSRGDRVYNEQFF. As DNA, the CDR3 is TGTGCCAGCAGCTCCTCGAGGGGGGACAGGGTCTACAATGAGCAGTTCTTC.

This clonotype occurred a few times. The J gene is TRBJ2-5, the V gene TRBV6-1, with 9 bases that match TRBD1. CDR3 length: 17 residues. The germline V gene encodes CDR1 MNHNS and CDR2 SASEGT. Unmatched junction bases numbered 16, after V lost 6 bases and J lost 5 bases. DNA for the CDR3: TGTGCCAGCAGCGCCACCGGGACAGGGTTCTTTGGTGAGACCCAGTACTTC. Its protein product is CASSATGTGFFGETQYF.

This clonotype was seen a handful of times. The chain carries TRBV11-1 and TRBJ2-1, with 14 bases matching TRBD2. The CDR3 is 19 amino acids. Germline CDR1 is SGHAT and CDR2 is FQDESV (reference sequence). J lost 10 bases, V lost 3 bases, and 17 bases had no gene match. In DNA, the CDR3 is TGTGCCAGCAGCTTTTACGGAGGACTAGCGGGAGGATACAATGTCGAGCAGTTCTTC. It specifies CASSFYGGLAGGYNVEQFF.

This chain connects TRBV6-5 to TRBJ2-2; D gene ambiguous. Between the trimmed V and J ends, which lost 1 base and 0 bases, there was a span of 6 bases. The CDR3 has 15 amino acids. Looked up from germline, CDR1 is MNHEY and CDR2 is SVGAGI. The CDR3 DNA reads as TGTGCCAGCAGTTACTTCGCCGCGAACACCGGGGAGCTGTTTTTT. It codes for CASSYFAANTGELFF.

The CDR3 region is CASGSGQGGYNEQFF. The CDR3 DNA follows: TGTGCTAGTGGTTCGGGACAGGGAGGTTACAATGAGCAGTTCTTC. This chain joins TRBV12-5 and TRBJ2-1, with TRBD1 identical over 9 bases. After removal of 4 bases from V and 4 bases from J, the junction contained 5 bases not matched to a gene. Germline loops: CDR1 LGHNT, CDR2 FRNRAP. The CDR3 contains 15 residues.

This clonotype was found a few times. CDR3 amino acids: CASSFSGTENTQYF. In DNA, the CDR3 is TGTGCCAGCAGCTTTTCCGGGACAGAGAATACGCAGTATTTT. The chain carries TRBV5-4 and TRBJ2-3; 7 bases match TRBD1. Germline trimming cut 2 bases from V and 7 bases from J; bases unmatched to any gene: 7. Germline CDR1 SGHNT, CDR2 YYREEE (reference sequence). There are 14 residues in the CDR3.

The V and J genes are TRBV20-1 and TRBJ2-7; D might be TRBD1 or TRBD2, each matching 5 bases. Trimming took 0 bases from V and 6 from J, leaving 18 bases between them. The V gene's germline CDR1 is DFQATT and CDR2 SNEGSKA (reference sequence). The CDR3 is 15 residues long. The CDR3 DNA follows: TGCAGTGCTAGAGATCGTACCGGGACCCCGAGCGAGCAGTACTTC. Translation gives CSARDRTGTPSEQYF.

This chain connects TRBV6-4 to TRBJ2-1, with 10 bases lining up with TRBD2. Germline values: CDR1 MRHNA, CDR2 SNTAGT. The V and J ends lost 4 bases and 4 bases, in that order; junction bases with no gene match: 4. This CDR3 contains 15 residues. CDR3 bases: TGTGCCAGCAGTGCTAGCGGGGGACCGTACAATGAGCAGTTCTTC. Amino acids: CASSASGGPYNEQFF.

This clonotype was counted only a few times. This chain joins TRBV6-2 or TRBV6-3 and TRBJ2-1; a possible D gene is TRBD1 (5 bases). The V end lost 7 bases, the J end lost 4 bases, and 11 bases lay between the germline ends. This CDR3 spans 13 amino acids. The germline CDR1 and CDR2 sequences are MNHEY and SVGEGT. The CDR3 bases are TGTGCCAGCATGGGGCAGGGTTACAATGAGCAGTTCTTC. Encoded protein: CASMGQGYNEQFF.

There are a few counts of this clonotype. The genes are TRBV27 and TRBJ1-2; D is uncertain. Germline CDR1 is MNHEY and CDR2 is SMNVEV (reference sequence). V shed 5 bases and J shed 8 bases, with 21 bases lying between them. This CDR3 is built from 15 residues. The CDR3 protein is CASSPDSRALGGYTF. For the CDR3, the DNA is TGTGCCAGCAGTCCCGACTCTAGGGCTTTGGGGGGCTACACCTTC.

This chain joins TRBV2 and TRBJ2-5; D gene ambiguous. The CDR3 contains 11 residues. V was shortened by 8 bases and J by 5 bases, with 9 bases between the two germline ends. Germline V CDR1 and CDR2: SNHLY, FYNNEI. The CDR3 DNA reads as TGTGCCAGCTTACAATGGGAGACCCAGTACTTC. Amino acid sequence: CASLQWETQYF.

The chain carries TRBV15 and TRBJ2-4, with D unclear. The CDR3 runs to 14 residues. Germline-derived CDR1 and CDR2 are LNHNV and YYDKDF (reference sequence). Trimming left V 3 bases short and J 0 bases short, with 6 bases between. The CDR3 bases are TGTGCCACCAGCAGCGGTCTAGCCAAAAACATTCAGTACTTC. It codes for CATSSGLAKNIQYF.